This T cell receptor (beta chain) was recovered during a study of cytomegalovirus exposure and HLA in healthy donors. PCR employed 60 Vbeta and 13 Jbeta primers. The assay was immunoSEQ multiplex PCR, and TCRdb's table has in-frame clones only and misses some. In the table there are 250,000 to 350,000 clones, roughly 90% of which are singletons. Sample: PBMCs. The clonotype originates from a woman younger than 35 in good health and CMV-seronegative.

CDR3: CASSLNTAYEQYF. DNA for the CDR3: TGTGCCAGCAGCTTAAACACCGCCTACGAGCAGTACTTC. The chain is built from TRBV7-3 and TRBJ2-7, with D hard to call. The CDR3 runs 13 residues. V was shortened by 1 base and J by 2 bases, with 6 bases between the two germline ends. Germline values: CDR1 SGHTA, CDR2 FQGTGA.